These T cell receptor beta chains were read from a single sample in a study of cytomegalovirus exposure and HLA in healthy donors. Libraries were prepared by immunoSEQ multiplex PCR; TCRdb keeps only in-frame clonotypes and omits some of them. The data show about 140,000 clones, almost 85% seen once. Sequenced: PBMCs. Source of these receptors: a man aged 25 to 40 in good health and CMV-seropositive. CDR3s include the opening cysteine and the closing phenylalanine or tryptophan. D genes are given only for firm matches. Rows give clone size only sometimes, using once, few, many, or a class for an expanded clone.

>.|few|TRBJ1-2|TRBV6-1
CASSEETGLGYTF
TGTGCCAGCAGTGAAGAAACAGGGCTCGGCTACACCTTC
>TRBD2|.|TRBJ2-7|TRBV11-3
CASSLGGGTYEQYF
TGTGCCAGCAGCTTAGGGGGGGGAACCTACGAGCAGTACTTC
>TRBD2|.|TRBJ2-3|TRBV7-8
CASSLTSGQGGDTQYF
TGTGCCAGCAGCTTAACTAGCGGGCAGGGCGGAGATACGCAGTATTTT
>TRBD1|.|TRBJ2-7|TRBV7-6
CASSVGTGLYEQYF
TGTGCCAGCAGCGTCGGGACAGGGTTGTACGAGCAGTACTTC
>.|.|TRBJ2-3|TRBV19
CASSINPGFSERTQYF
TGTGCCAGTAGTATTAACCCGGGTTTTTCGGAGCGTACGCAGTATTTT
>TRBD1|.|TRBJ2-5|TRBV27
CASSLNQALGQGTQYF
TGTGCCAGCAGTCTCAACCAGGCCCTCGGACAGGGGACCCAGTACTTC
>TRBD2|.|TRBJ2-7|TRBV18
CASSPGSGGPIEQYF
TGTGCCAGCTCACCTGGCAGCGGGGGCCCTATTGAGCAGTACTTC
>TRBD2|.|TRBJ2-1|TRBV9
CASSGSGRALNEQFF
TGTGCCAGCAGCGGCAGCGGGAGGGCCCTCAATGAGCAGTTCTTC
>.|few|TRBJ1-5|TRBV19
CASTPRTKTESNQPQHF
TGTGCCAGTACTCCCAGGACAAAAACGGAGAGCAATCAGCCCCAGCATTTT
>.|.|TRBJ1-2|TRBV5-1
CASREGPMTNYGYTF
TGCGCCAGCAGGGAGGGGCCCATGACTAACTATGGCTACACCTTC
>TRBD1|few|TRBJ2-7|TRBV2
CASTWTGASYEQYF
TGTGCCAGCACCTGGACAGGGGCCTCCTACGAGCAGTACTTC
>.|.|TRBJ1-1|TRBV15
CATSKGVNTEAFF
TGTGCCACCAGCAAGGGAGTCAACACTGAAGCTTTCTTT
>.|few|TRBJ1-1|TRBV6-6
CASSQSRAGGNTEAFF
TGTGCCAGCAGCCAATCCCGGGCGGGGGGGAACACTGAAGCTTTCTTT